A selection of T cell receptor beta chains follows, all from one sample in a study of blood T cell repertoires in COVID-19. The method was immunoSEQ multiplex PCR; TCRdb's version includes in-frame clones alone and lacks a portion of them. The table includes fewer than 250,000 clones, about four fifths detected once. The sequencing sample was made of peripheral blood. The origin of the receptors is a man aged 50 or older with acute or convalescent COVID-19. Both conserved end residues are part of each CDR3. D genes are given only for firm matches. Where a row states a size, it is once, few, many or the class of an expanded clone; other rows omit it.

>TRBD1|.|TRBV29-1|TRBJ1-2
TGCAGCGTTGTCCTTGGGGGGACAGGGTTCTATGGCTACACCTTC
CSVVLGGTGFYGYTF
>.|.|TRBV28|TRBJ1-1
TGTGCCAGCAGTTCGCCCGGGGGGAACACTGAAGCTTTCTTT
CASSSPGGNTEAFF
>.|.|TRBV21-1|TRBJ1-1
TGTGCCAGCAGCAAACTACAGGGATCCACTGAAGCTTTCTTT
CASSKLQGSTEAFF
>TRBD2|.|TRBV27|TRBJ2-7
TGTGCCAGCAGCCGATCCGTGGGCGGGAGACCCTACGAGCAGTACTTC
CASSRSVGGRPYEQYF
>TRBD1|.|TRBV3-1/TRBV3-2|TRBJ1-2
TGTGCCAGCAGCCAGGGGACAGGAGGAGGGTATGGCTACACCTTC
CASSQGTGGGYGYTF
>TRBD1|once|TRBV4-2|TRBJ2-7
TGTGCCAGCAGCCATTACGCCGGGGACAGGGGGTCCGAGCAGTACTTC
CASSHYAGDRGSEQYF
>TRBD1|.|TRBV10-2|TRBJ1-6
TGCGCCAGCAGCCCGGGACAGGTAGATTCACCCCTCCACTTT
CASSPGQVDSPLHF
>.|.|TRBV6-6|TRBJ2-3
TGTGCCAGCAGTTACTCATTAGGGGTGGGCACAGATACGCAGTATTTT
CASSYSLGVGTDTQYF
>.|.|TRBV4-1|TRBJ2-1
TGCGCCAGCAGCCACGGACAGCCCTACAATGAGCAGTTCTTC
CASSHGQPYNEQFF
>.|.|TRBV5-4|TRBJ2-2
TGTGCCAGCAGCTTCAAGAACACCGGGGAGCTGTTTTTT
CASSFKNTGELFF
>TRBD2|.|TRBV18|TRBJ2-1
TGTGCCAGCTCACCCCTAGCGGGCTCCTACAATGAGCAGTTCTTC
CASSPLAGSYNEQFF
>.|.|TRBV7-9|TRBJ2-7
TGTGCCAGCAGCTCTAGGCTGGTCGAGCAGTACTTC
CASSSRLVEQYF
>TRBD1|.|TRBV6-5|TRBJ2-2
TGTGCCAGCAGTCAGGACAGGGCCGCCACCGGGGAGCTGTTTTTT
CASSQDRAATGELFF
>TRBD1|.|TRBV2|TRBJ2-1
TGTGCCAGCAGTAGGCAGGACAGGGCTAACAATGAGCAGTTCTTC
CASSRQDRANNEQFF
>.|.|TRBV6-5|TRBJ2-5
TGTGCCAGCCTTGAGGAGACCCAGTACTTC
CASLEETQYF
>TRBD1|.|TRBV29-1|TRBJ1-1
TGCAGCGTCGAGACAGGGGGACGTTTTGAAGCTTTCTTT
CSVETGGRFEAFF
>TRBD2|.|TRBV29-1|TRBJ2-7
TGCAGCGTTGAAGATCGGGGGCTAGCGGGATTCAACGAGCAGTACTTC
CSVEDRGLAGFNEQYF
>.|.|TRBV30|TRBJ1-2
TGTGCCTGGAGTATTGGCGGCAGTTACTATGGCTACACCTTC
CAWSIGGSYYGYTF
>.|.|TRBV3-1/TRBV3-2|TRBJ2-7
TGTGCCAGCAGCCAAGGGCAGGGGTCGTACGAGCAGTACTTC
CASSQGQGSYEQYF
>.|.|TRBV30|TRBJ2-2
TGTGCCTGGGCTTACACCGGGGAGCTGTTTTTT
CAWAYTGELFF
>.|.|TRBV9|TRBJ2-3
TGTGCCAGCAGCGTACTCCGCGGGGGCGGAGATACGCAGTATTTT
CASSVLRGGGDTQYF
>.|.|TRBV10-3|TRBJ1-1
TGTGCCATCAGTGAGTCACGGGGGGCCGGAACTGAAGCTTTCTTT
CAISESRGAGTEAFF
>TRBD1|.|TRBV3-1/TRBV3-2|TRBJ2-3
TGTGCCAGCAGCCAAAAGACAGGGGGCGCAGATACGCAGTATTTT
CASSQKTGGADTQYF
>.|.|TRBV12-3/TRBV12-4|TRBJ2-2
TGTGCCAGCCCTGGAGCCGGGGAGCTGTTTTTT
CASPGAGELFF
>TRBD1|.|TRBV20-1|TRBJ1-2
TGCAGTGCTAGTGAGACAGGGTCCCCTAACTATGGCTACACCTTC
CSASETGSPNYGYTF
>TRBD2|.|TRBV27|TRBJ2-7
TGTGCCAGCAGTTTAGATGGGACTAGCGGGAGCTACGAGCAGTACTTC
CASSLDGTSGSYEQYF
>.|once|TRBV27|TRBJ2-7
TGTGCCAGCAGTTTATCGAGAGAGGGAGGAGACTACGAGCAGTACTTC
CASSLSREGGDYEQYF
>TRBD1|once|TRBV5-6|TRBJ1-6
TGTGCCAGCAGCTTAGGACAGGCTCTGCGGACCCTCCACTTT
CASSLGQALRTLHF
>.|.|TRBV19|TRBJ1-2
TGTGCCAGTAGTGAAACAGTTATAGGCTACACCTTC
CASSETVIGYTF
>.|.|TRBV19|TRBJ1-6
TGTGCCAGTAGCCCCCGGTCGGGGGGTACGGCACCCCTCCACTTT
CASSPRSGGTAPLHF
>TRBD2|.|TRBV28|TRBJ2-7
TGTGCCAGCAGATTTGATGCGGGGACTAGCGGGATAATTGGCTCCTACGAGCAGTACTTC
CASRFDAGTSGIIGSYEQYF
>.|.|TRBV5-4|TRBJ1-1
TGTGCCAGCAGCCCCCCCCGGGGAGGTTCCAGCACTGAAGCTTTCTTT
CASSPPRGGSSTEAFF
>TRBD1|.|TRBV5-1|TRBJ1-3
TGCGCCAGCAGCGGCGGGACAGCCTCTGGAAACACCATATATTTT
CASSGGTASGNTIYF
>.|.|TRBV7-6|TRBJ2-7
TGTGCCAGCAGCTTTGACAGGAAGGGTTACGAGCAGTACTTC
CASSFDRKGYEQYF
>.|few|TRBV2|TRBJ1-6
TGTGCCAGCAGGGCACAGGGTGATAATTCACCCCTCCACTTT
CASRAQGDNSPLHF
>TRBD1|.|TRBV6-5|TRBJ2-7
TGTGCCAGCGTTGGGACAGGAGCCGAGCAGTACTTC
CASVGTGAEQYF
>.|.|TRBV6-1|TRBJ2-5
TGTGCCAGCAGTGAAGGGAAGGGGTACCAAGAGACCCAGTACTTC
CASSEGKGYQETQYF
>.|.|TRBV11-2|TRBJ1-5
TGTGCCAGCAGCTTGGGAGTGTCTCGCAATCAGCCCCAGCATTTT
CASSLGVSRNQPQHF
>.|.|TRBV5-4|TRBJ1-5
TGTGCCAGCAGCTTGGGAGGAGATGGGCCCCAGCATTTT
CASSLGGDGPQHF
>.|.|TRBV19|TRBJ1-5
TGTGCCAGTAGCCAACAGGGTAATCAGCCCCAGCATTTT
CASSQQGNQPQHF
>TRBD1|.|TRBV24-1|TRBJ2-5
TGTGCCACCAGTGATGGGGCAGGGGGCGGCGAGACCCAGTACTTC
CATSDGAGGGETQYF
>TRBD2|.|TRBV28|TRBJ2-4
TGTGCCAGCAGTTCCCCGGGACTAGCGGGAGTTTCCCCGTTAGACATTCAGTACTTC
CASSSPGLAGVSPLDIQYF
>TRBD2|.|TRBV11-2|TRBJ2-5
TGTGCCAGCGCGACCCTAGCGGGGGGGCAAAGAGAGACCCAGTACTTC
CASATLAGGQRETQYF
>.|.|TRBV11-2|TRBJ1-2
TGTGCCAGTGATAAACAGCACTATGGCTACACCTTC
CASDKQHYGYTF
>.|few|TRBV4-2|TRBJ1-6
TGTGCCAGCAGCCAAGATGTAGGGGCTCATAATTCACCCCTCCACTTT
CASSQDVGAHNSPLHF
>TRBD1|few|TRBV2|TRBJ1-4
TGTGCCAGCAGTGAAAACAGGGGCGCTAATGAAAAACTGTTTTTT
CASSENRGANEKLFF
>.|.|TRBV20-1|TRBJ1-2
TGCAGTGCTAGAGATCCCTTTGGCTACACCTTC
CSARDPFGYTF